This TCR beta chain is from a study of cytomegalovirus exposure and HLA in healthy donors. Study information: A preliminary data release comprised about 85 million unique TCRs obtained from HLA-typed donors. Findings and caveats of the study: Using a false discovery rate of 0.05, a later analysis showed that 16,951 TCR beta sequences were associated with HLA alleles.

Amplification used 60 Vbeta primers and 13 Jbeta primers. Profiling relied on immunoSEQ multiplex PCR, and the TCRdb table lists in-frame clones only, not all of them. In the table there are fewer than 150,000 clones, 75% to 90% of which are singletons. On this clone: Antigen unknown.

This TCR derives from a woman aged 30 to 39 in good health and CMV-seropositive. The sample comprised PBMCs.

In nucleotides, the CDR3 is TGTGCCAGCAGCTTTCGGGACAACTTTTTCTCTGGAAACACCATATATTTT. The encoded protein is CASSFRDNFFSGNTIYF. The chain recombines TRBV13 with TRBJ1-3, with D possibly being TRBD1 (6 bases). The CDR3 sequence is 17 residues long. V lost 3 bases to trimming and J lost 0 bases, with 15 bases between them. CDR1 PRHDT and CDR2 FYEKMQ come from the germline V gene (reference sequence).